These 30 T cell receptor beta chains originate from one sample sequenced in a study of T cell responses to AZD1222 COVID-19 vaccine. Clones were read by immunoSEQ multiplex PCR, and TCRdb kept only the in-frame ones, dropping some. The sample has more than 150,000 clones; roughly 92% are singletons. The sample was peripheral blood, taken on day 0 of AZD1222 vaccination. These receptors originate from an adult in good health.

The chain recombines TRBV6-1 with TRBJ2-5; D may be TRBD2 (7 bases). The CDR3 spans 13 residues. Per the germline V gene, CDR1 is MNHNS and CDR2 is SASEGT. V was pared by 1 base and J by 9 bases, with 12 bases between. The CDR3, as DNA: TGTGCCAGCAGTGAAGAGGGAGGGGGATCCCAGTACTTC. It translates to CASSEEGGGSQYF.

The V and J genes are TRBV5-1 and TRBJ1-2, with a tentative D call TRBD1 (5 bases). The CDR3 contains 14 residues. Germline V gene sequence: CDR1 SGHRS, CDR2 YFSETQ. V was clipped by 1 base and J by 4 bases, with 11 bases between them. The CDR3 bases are TGCGCCAGCAGCTTGTTACAGGACGGCTATGGCTACACCTTC. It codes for CASSLLQDGYGYTF.

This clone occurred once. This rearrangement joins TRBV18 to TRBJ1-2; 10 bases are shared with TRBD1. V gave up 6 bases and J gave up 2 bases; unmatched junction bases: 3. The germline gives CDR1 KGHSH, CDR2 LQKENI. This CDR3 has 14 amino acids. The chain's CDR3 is CASSSGQGNYGYTF. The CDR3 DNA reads TGTGCCAGCTCTTCGGGACAGGGGAACTATGGCTACACCTTC.

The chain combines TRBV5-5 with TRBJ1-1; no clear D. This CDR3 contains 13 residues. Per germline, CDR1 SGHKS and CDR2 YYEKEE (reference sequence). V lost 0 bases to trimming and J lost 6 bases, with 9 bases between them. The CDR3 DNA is TGTGCCAGCAGCTTGGCCCCTGGCGCTGAAGCTTTCTTT. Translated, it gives CASSLAPGAEAFF.

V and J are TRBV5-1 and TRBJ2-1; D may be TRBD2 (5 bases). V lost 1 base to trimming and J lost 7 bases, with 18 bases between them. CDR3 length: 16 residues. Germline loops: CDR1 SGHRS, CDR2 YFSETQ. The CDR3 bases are TGCGCCAGCAGCTTGATGCCTACTCCCGGCGGGAATGAGCAGTTCTTC. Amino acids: CASSLMPTPGGNEQFF.

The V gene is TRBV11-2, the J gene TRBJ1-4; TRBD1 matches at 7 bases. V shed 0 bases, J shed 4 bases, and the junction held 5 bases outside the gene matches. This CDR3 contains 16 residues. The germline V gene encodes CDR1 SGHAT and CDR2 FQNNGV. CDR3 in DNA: TGTGCCAGCAGCTTAGATGGCAGGGGGAGTAATGAAAAACTGTTTTTT. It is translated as CASSLDGRGSNEKLFF.

CDR3 DNA sequence: TGTGCCAGCAGTTACACCGGGACGTACTATGGCTACACCTTC. It specifies CASSYTGTYYGYTF. The genes are TRBV6-5 and TRBJ1-2, with D possibly TRBD1 on 5 matching bases. With 2 bases removed from V and 3 bases from J, the gap between germline ends came to 10 bases. Germline V gives CDR1 MNHEY, CDR2 SVGAGI. The CDR3 totals 14 residues.

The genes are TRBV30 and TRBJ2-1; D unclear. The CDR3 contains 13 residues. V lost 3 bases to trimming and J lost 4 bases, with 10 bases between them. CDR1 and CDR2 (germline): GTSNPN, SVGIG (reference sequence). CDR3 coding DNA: TGTGCCTGGAGCCGTGCCAGGTACAATGAGCAGTTCTTC. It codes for CAWSRARYNEQFF.

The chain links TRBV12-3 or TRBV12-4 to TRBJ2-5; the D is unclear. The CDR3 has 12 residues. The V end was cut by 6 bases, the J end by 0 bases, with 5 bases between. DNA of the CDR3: TGTGCCAGCAGACTGTACCAAGAGACCCAGTACTTC. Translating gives CASRLYQETQYF.

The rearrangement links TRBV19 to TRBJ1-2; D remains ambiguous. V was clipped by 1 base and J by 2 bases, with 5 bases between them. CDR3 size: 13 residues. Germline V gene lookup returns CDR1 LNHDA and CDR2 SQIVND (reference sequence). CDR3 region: CASSIALNYGYTF. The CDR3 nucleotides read TGTGCCAGTAGTATAGCTCTAAACTATGGCTACACCTTC.

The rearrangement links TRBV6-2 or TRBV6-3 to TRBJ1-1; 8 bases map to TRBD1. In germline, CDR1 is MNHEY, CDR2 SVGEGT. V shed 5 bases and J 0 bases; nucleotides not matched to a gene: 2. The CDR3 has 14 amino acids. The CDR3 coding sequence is TGTGCCAGCAGTCAGGACAGGGTGAACACTGAAGCTTTCTTT. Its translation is CASSQDRVNTEAFF.

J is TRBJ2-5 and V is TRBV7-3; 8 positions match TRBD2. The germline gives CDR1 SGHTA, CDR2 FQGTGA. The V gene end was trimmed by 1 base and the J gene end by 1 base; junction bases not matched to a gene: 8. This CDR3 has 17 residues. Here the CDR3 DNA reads TGTGCCAGCAGCTTAATGGGTGCGGGGGGCATCCAAGAGACCCAGTACTTC. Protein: CASSLMGAGGIQETQYF.

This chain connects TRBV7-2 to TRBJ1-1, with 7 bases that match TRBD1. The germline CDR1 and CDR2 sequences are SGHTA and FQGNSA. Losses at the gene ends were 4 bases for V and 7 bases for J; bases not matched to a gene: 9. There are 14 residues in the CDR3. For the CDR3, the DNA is TGTGCCAGCAGCTCTTGGACGGACAGGAGTGAAGCTTTCTTT. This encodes CASSSWTDRSEAFF.

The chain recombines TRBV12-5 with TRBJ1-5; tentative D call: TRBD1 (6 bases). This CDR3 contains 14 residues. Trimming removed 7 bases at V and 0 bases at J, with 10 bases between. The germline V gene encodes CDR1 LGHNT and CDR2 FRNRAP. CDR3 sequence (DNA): TGTGCTAGTGCCGGACAGCTTAGCAATCAGCCCCAGCATTTT. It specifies CASAGQLSNQPQHF.

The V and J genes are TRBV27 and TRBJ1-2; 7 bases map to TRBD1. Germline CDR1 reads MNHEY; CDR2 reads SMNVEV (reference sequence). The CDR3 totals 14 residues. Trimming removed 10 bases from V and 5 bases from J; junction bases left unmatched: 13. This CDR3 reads CATRDGTATYGYTF. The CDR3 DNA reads TGTGCCACCAGGGACGGGACAGCCACATATGGCTACACCTTC.

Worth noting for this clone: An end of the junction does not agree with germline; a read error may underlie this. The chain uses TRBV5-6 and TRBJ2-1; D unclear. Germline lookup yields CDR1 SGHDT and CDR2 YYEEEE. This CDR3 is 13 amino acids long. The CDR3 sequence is CASSLDSYNEQFF. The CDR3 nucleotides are TGTGCCAGCAGTTTGGATTCCTACAATGAGCAGTTCTTC.

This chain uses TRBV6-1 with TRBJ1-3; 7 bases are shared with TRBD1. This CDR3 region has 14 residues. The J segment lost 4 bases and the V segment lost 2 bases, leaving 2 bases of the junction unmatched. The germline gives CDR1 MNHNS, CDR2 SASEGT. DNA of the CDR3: TGTGCCAGCAGTGAACGACAGGGAGGAAACACCATATATTTT. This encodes CASSERQGGNTIYF.

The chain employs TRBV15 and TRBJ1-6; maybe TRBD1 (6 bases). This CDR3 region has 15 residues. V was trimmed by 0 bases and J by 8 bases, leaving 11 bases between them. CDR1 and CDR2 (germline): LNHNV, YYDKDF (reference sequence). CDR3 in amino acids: CATSRESGVDSPLHF. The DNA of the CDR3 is TGTGCCACCAGCAGAGAATCAGGGGTGGATTCACCCCTCCACTTT.

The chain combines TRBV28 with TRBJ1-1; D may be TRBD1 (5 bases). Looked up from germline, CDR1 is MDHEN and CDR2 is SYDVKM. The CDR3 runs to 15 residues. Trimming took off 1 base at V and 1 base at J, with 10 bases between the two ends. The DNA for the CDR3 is TGTGCCAGCAGTTTATCTCGCAGGGCGAACACTGAAGCTTTCTTT. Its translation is CASSLSRRANTEAFF.

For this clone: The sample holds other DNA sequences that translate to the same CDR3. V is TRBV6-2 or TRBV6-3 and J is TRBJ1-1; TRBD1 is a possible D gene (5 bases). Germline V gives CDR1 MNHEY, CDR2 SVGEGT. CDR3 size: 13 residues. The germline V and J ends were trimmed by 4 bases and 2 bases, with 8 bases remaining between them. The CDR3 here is CASSSQGNTEAFF. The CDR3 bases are TGTGCCAGCAGTTCTCAGGGAAACACTGAAGCTTTCTTT.

CDR3 nucleotides: TGCGCCAGCAGCTTGGTAGGGGAAGAGACCCAGTACTTC. Its translation: CASSLVGEETQYF. The chain recombines TRBV5-1 with TRBJ2-5; D possibly corresponds to TRBD1 (5 bases). The CDR3 totals 13 residues. Between the trimmed V and J ends, which lost 0 bases and 3 bases, there was a span of 6 bases. Germline V gives CDR1 SGHRS, CDR2 YFSETQ.

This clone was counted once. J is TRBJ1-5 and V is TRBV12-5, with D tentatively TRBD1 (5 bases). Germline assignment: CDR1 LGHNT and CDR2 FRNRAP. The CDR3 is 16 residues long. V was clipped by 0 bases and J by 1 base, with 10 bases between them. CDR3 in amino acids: CASGLVLGDSNQPQHF. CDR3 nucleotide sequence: TGTGCTAGTGGTTTGGTCCTCGGGGACAGCAATCAGCCCCAGCATTTT.

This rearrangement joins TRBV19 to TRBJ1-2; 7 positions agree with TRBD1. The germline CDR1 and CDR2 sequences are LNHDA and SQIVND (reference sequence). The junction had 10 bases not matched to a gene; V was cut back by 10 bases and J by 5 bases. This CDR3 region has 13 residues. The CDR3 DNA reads TGTGCCACTCAGCAGGGGGTCAATTATGGCTACACCTTC. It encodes CATQQGVNYGYTF.

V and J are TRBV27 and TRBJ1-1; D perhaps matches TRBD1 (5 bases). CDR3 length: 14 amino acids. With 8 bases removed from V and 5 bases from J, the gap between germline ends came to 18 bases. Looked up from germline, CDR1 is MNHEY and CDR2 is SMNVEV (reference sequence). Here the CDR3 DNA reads TGTGCCAGCGGCCCCGGGGGGGAGCGGACTGAAGCTTTCTTT. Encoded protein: CASGPGGERTEAFF.

In nucleotides, the CDR3 is TGTGCCAGCAGTGAAGCGCAGTCATCCGGCTACACCTTC. Residues: CASSEAQSSGYTF. The chain recombines TRBV2 with TRBJ1-2; D gene uncertain. V was pared by 0 bases and J by 8 bases, with 10 bases between. Germline CDR1 SNHLY, CDR2 FYNNEI. The CDR3 sequence is 13 residues long.

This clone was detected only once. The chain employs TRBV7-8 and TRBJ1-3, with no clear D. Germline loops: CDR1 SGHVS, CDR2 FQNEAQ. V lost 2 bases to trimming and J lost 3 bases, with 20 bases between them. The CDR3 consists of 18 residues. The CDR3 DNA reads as TGTGCCAGCAGCTTACTCCCGGGTACCCTTTTAGGTGGAAACACCATATATTTT. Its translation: CASSLLPGTLLGGNTIYF. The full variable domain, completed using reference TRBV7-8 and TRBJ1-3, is GAGVSQSPRYKVAKRGQDVALRCDPISGHVSLFWYQQALGQGPEFLTYFQNEAQLDKSGLPSDRFFAERPEGSVSTLKIQRTQQEDSAVYLCASSLLPGTLLGGNTIYFGEGSWLTVV.

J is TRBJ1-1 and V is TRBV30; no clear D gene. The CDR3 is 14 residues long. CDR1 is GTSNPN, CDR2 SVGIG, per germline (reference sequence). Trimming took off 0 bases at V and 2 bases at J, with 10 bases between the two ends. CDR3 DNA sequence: TGTGCCTGGAGTGTCACACGAAAAAACACTGAAGCTTTCTTT. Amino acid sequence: CAWSVTRKNTEAFF.

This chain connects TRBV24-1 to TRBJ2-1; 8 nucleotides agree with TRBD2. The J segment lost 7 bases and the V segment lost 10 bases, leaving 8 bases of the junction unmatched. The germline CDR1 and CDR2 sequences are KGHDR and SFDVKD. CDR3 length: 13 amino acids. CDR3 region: CATAGGERNEQFF. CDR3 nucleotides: TGTGCCACGGCGGGGGGCGAGAGGAATGAGCAGTTCTTC.

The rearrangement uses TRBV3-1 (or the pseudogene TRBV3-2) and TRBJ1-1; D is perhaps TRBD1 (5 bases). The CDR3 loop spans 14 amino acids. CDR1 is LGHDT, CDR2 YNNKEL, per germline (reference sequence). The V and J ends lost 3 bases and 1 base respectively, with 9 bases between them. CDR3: CASSHGDRNTEAFF. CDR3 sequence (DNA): TGTGCCAGCAGCCATGGCGACAGGAACACTGAAGCTTTCTTT.

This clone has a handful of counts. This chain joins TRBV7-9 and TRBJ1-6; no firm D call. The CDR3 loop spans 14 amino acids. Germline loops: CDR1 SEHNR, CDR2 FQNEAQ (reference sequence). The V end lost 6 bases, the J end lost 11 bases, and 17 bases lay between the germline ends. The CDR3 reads CASRKGPGYPPLHF. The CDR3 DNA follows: TGTGCCAGCAGAAAAGGACCGGGTTATCCACCCCTCCACTTT.